This T cell receptor beta chain was identified during a study of blood T cell repertoires in COVID-19. Turning to the study itself: COVID-19 samples, acute and convalescent, were from the United States, Italy and Spain. T cells, B-cell-depleted T cells, or PBMCs provided the cDNA or gDNA that served as material.

V lost 5 bases and J lost 0, with 16 bases in between. There are 17 residues in the CDR3. The germline CDR1 and CDR2 sequences are MNHEY and SMNVEV (reference sequence). Original data processing: Researchers report that nucleated cell counts were estimated from reference gene primer amplification. Libraries were prepared by immunoSEQ multiplex PCR; TCRdb keeps only in-frame clonotypes and omits some of them. D and trimming come from the DNA, and the V and J calls and clone size come from that table. The sample has roughly 160,000 clones, 80% to 85% seen once. This chain links TRBV27 with TRBJ2-2; maybe TRBD2 (5 bases). Input material: peripheral blood. The sequence was obtained from a man aged 70-80 years with active or convalescent COVID-19. CDR3: CASSPRESLANTGELFF. Here the CDR3 DNA reads TGTGCCAGCAGTCCTAGGGAGAGTCTCGCGAACACCGGGGAGCTGTTTTTT.